The 32 T cell receptor beta chains in this list originate from one sample, sequenced in a study of identical twins. TCRdb re-derived calls from the 5' RACE reads in MiXCR, one entry per CDR3 protein. The table lists 500,000 to 550,000 distinct CDR3 sequences, approximately 20% of them singletons, with approximately 0.5% in the top ten. Another study also made use of these data, one on yellow fever vaccine responses in identical twins.

Material: CD4+ T cells sorted from blood. The receptors stem from a woman younger than 30 in good health.

This clonotype has just a few counts. The chain recombines TRBV11-2 with TRBJ2-2; D remains ambiguous. Germline CDR1 SGHAT, CDR2 FQNNGV. The CDR3 is 10 residues long. CDR3 nucleotides: TGTGTTGATACCACTGGGGAGCTGTTTTTT. This gives the protein CVDTTGELFF.

V is TRBV10-3 and J is TRBJ1-2; 7 nucleotides line up with TRBD1. Germline values: CDR1 ENHRY, CDR2 SYGVKD. This CDR3 spans 15 amino acids. Losses at the gene ends were 3 bases for V and 6 bases for J; bases not matched to a gene: 10. The CDR3 spells CAISDRGTEVNGYTF. The CDR3, as DNA: TGTGCCATCAGTGACAGGGGGACAGAAGTTAATGGCTACACCTTC.

The sample holds a few counts of this clonotype. The J gene is TRBJ2-1, the V gene TRBV5-1, with 7 positions matching TRBD2. This CDR3 comprises 16 residues. Germline trimming cut 4 bases from V and 4 bases from J; bases unmatched to any gene: 11. Germline CDR1 is SGHRS and CDR2 is YFSETQ. The DNA of the CDR3 is TGCGCCAGCAGCGTACAATCCGGGACTACATACAATGAGCAGTTCTTC. Translating it yields CASSVQSGTTYNEQFF.

This chain connects TRBV29-1 to TRBJ2-5, with a weak D call TRBD1 (5 bases). Germline CDR1 and CDR2: SQVTM and ANQGSEA. This CDR3 comprises 13 residues. The V and J ends lost 2 bases and 1 base respectively, with 8 bases between them. The CDR3 DNA is TGCAGCGTTGAAACAGGTGTCCAAGAGACCCAGTACTTC. Its protein product is CSVETGVQETQYF.

This clonotype turned up a few times. The chain has TRBV5-6 and TRBJ2-7; TRBD1 or TRBD2 may be the D gene (5 bases each). CDR1 SGHDT and CDR2 YYEEEE come from the germline V gene. The CDR3 runs 15 residues. V was trimmed by 0 bases and J by 2 bases, leaving 12 bases between them. CDR3 coding DNA: TGTGCCAGCAGCTTGGATGTTTTGGGGGCCTACGAGCAGTACGTC. Translated, it gives CASSLDVLGAYEQYV.

The sample holds a few counts of this clonotype. The chain combines TRBV28 with TRBJ1-1; D call uncertain. The CDR3 has 15 amino acids. Trimming removed 5 bases from V and 5 bases from J, with 18 bases in between. Germline CDR1 and CDR2: MDHEN and SYDVKM. The CDR3 sequence: CASSAQGLVLTEAFF. In nucleotides, the CDR3 is TGTGCCAGCAGTGCCCAAGGACTTGTGTTGACTGAAGCTTTCTTT.

The V call is TRBV5-1, the J call TRBJ2-3; 7 nucleotides agree with TRBD1. Germline V gene lookup returns CDR1 SGHRS and CDR2 YFSETQ. V shed 0 bases, J shed 6 bases, and the junction held 7 bases outside the gene matches. This CDR3 region has 15 residues. The chain's CDR3 is CASSLGQGFRDTQYF. CDR3 sequence (DNA): TGCGCCAGCAGCTTGGGACAGGGTTTCCGTGATACGCAGTATTTT.

This clonotype was observed a handful of times. V is TRBV20-1 and J is TRBJ1-5; 7 nucleotides line up with TRBD1. The CDR3 is 14 amino acids. V was pared by 3 bases and J by 5 bases, with 7 bases of the junction left unmatched. CDR1 is DFQATT, CDR2 SNEGSKA, per germline (reference sequence). CDR3 DNA sequence: TGCAGTGCTAGGGGGACAGATTTGGATCAGCCCCAGCATTTT. This gives the protein CSARGTDLDQPQHF.

In its sample, this clonotype was seen a few times. The chain uses TRBV5-6 and TRBJ1-1; D not certain. The V and J ends lost 4 bases and 3 bases respectively, with 13 bases between them. Germline CDR1 and CDR2: SGHDT and YYEEEE. The CDR3 consists of 14 residues. The chain's CDR3 is CASSPDPRDTEAFF. Written as DNA, the CDR3 is TGTGCCAGCAGCCCAGACCCGAGGGACACTGAAGCTTTCTTT.

This clonotype was found a few times. The chain links TRBV2 to TRBJ2-7; D might be TRBD1 or TRBD2, each matching 5 bases. Germline-derived CDR1 and CDR2 are SNHLY and FYNNEI. The CDR3 loop spans 14 amino acids. Trimming removed 6 bases at V and 2 bases at J, with 14 bases between. This chain's CDR3 is CASRERDGPYEQYF. The DNA of the CDR3 is TGTGCCAGCAGAGAACGGGACGGACCCTACGAGCAGTACTTC.

This clonotype turned up a few times. The chain recombines TRBV9 with TRBJ2-6, with a weak D call TRBD2 (6 bases). Germline lookup yields CDR1 SGDLS and CDR2 YYNGEE. CDR3 size: 18 residues. The ends were cut back, 3 bases at V and 3 bases at J, with 19 bases in the middle. CDR3 residues: CASSARRDSGVGANVLTF. The CDR3 nucleotides read TGTGCCAGCAGCGCGAGGAGGGACTCTGGAGTTGGGGCCAACGTCCTGACTTTC.

This clonotype turned up a few times. The chain recombines TRBV5-5 with TRBJ1-1; D ambiguous. The CDR3 has 14 amino acids. With 4 bases removed from V and 1 base from J, the gap between germline ends came to 11 bases. Germline V gene lookup returns CDR1 SGHKS and CDR2 YYEKEE (reference sequence). The CDR3, as DNA: TGTGCCAGCAGCGTGATAACAGAGAACACTGAAGCTTTCTTT. This encodes CASSVITENTEAFF. Full variable domain (rest looked up from reference TRBV5-5 and TRBJ1-1): DAGVTQSPTHLIKTRGQQVTLRCSPISGHKSVSWYQQVLGQGPQFIFQYYEKEERGRGNFPDRFSARQFPNYSSELNVNALLLGDSALYLCASSVITENTEAFFGQGTRLTVV.

The chain recombines TRBV11-3 with TRBJ2-1; 8 bases are shared with TRBD2. The CDR3 extends over 16 amino acids. V dropped 2 bases and J dropped 4; count of bases not matched to a gene: 7. Germline loops: CDR1 SGHNT, CDR2 YENEEA. CDR3 protein: CASSLSPGLAYNEQFF. The CDR3, as DNA: TGTGCCAGCAGCTTATCTCCTGGACTAGCATACAATGAGCAGTTCTTC.

In this sample, this clonotype turned up a few times. This chain links TRBV10-3 with TRBJ2-7; D unresolved. V was pared by 8 bases and J by 5 bases, with 13 bases between. There are 12 residues in the CDR3. CDR1 is ENHRY, CDR2 SYGVKD, per germline. The CDR3 region has the DNA TGTGCCATCGGGAAAGATGCCAACGAGCAGTACTTC. It specifies CAIGKDANEQYF.

The chain is built from TRBV7-9 and TRBJ2-7; 7 bases line up with TRBD1. Per germline, CDR1 SEHNR and CDR2 FQNEAQ (reference sequence). There are 13 residues in the CDR3. V lost 5 bases, J lost 2 bases, and 3 bases stayed unmatched. The chain's CDR3 is CASSMGQTYEQYF. The CDR3 DNA is TGTGCCAGCAGCATGGGACAGACCTACGAGCAGTACTTC.

This chain uses TRBV24-1 with TRBJ2-7, with TRBD1 matching 10 bases. After removal of 8 bases from V and 7 bases from J, the junction contained 13 bases not matched to a gene. Germline CDR1 KGHDR, CDR2 SFDVKD. The CDR3 has 15 amino acids. Here the CDR3 DNA reads TGTGCCACCAATGCCCTCGGTCGGACAGGGGGTGAGCAGTACGTC. Its translation: CATNALGRTGGEQYV.

The rearrangement uses TRBV10-3 and TRBJ2-1; weak D call: TRBD2 (6 bases). Germline CDR1 reads ENHRY; CDR2 reads SYGVKD. This CDR3 spans 12 amino acids. V dropped 9 bases and J dropped 7 bases, with 13 bases sitting between them. This chain's CDR3 is CAMEGEKNEQFF. Here the CDR3 DNA reads TGTGCCATGGAGGGAGAGAAGAATGAGCAGTTCTTC.

This clonotype has more than one count but fewer than ten. This chain joins TRBV5-1 and TRBJ2-4, with D unresolved. V lost 0 bases and J lost 6, with 4 bases in between. Germline V gene data show CDR1 as SGHRS and CDR2 as YFSETQ. The CDR3 length is 12 residues. The CDR3 nucleotides are TGCGCCAGCAGCTTGGACACAAACATTCAGTACTTC. Protein: CASSLDTNIQYF.

This chain links TRBV25-1 with TRBJ2-4, with D possibly TRBD1 on 5 matching bases. CDR1 is MGHDK and CDR2 is SYGVNS in the germline V gene. The CDR3 totals 18 residues. Trimming shortened V by 4 bases and J by 8 bases, and 27 bases separated the two germline ends. The CDR3 reads CASSGTTTPGRDRDIQYF. Written as DNA, the CDR3 is TGTGCCAGCAGTGGGACAACCACTCCGGGCAGGGATAGGGACATTCAGTACTTC.

The V and J genes are TRBV5-1 and TRBJ2-3; D is uncertain. The CDR3 sequence is 14 residues long. The V end was cut by 0 bases, the J end by 2 bases, with 7 bases between. The germline V gene encodes CDR1 SGHRS and CDR2 YFSETQ. CDR3 DNA sequence: TGCGCCAGCAGCTTGGGCAGTTACACAGATACGCAGTATTTT. Translation gives CASSLGSYTDTQYF.

This clonotype was observed a handful of times. The V call is TRBV12-3 or TRBV12-4, the J call TRBJ1-1; weak D call: TRBD1 (6 bases). The CDR3 totals 17 residues. V was trimmed by 2 bases and J by 0 bases, leaving 16 bases between them. The CDR3, as DNA: TGTGCCAGCAGTTTAAGGGCAGGGGTTGGGGTGAACACTGAAGCTTTCTTT. It specifies CASSLRAGVGVNTEAFF.

The CDR3 reads CASSLFHSGLAGGEEQFF. CDR3 nucleotide sequence: TGTGCCAGCAGTTTATTTCATTCGGGACTAGCGGGAGGAGAAGAGCAGTTCTTC. The V gene is TRBV27, the J gene TRBJ2-1; 15 positions match TRBD2. The germline gives CDR1 MNHEY, CDR2 SMNVEV (reference sequence). The CDR3 sequence is 18 residues long. V shed 1 base, J shed 10 bases, and the junction held 11 bases outside the gene matches.

In its sample, this clonotype was seen a few times. This chain uses TRBV6-5 with TRBJ2-1, with 10 positions matching TRBD1. This CDR3 has 15 residues. Germline-derived CDR1 and CDR2 are MNHEY and SVGAGI. V shed 2 bases and J 6 bases; nucleotides not matched to a gene: 4. CDR3: CASSYAGQGINEQFF. For the CDR3, the DNA is TGTGCCAGCAGTTACGCGGGACAGGGGATCAATGAGCAGTTCTTC.

The CDR3 DNA follows: TGTGCCAGCCCGGGACGGGATGAGCAGTTCTTC. Translating it yields CASPGRDEQFF. The V gene is TRBV6-1, the J gene TRBJ2-1; either TRBD1 or TRBD2 may fit D (5 bases each). CDR3 length: 11 residues. Trimming pared 8 bases from V and 8 bases from J, leaving 10 bases between. The germline V gene has CDR1 MNHNS and CDR2 SASEGT.

The chain uses TRBV6-4 and TRBJ2-3, with a tentative D call TRBD2 (6 bases). Germline V gives CDR1 MRHNA, CDR2 SNTAGT. V was shortened by 8 bases and J by 1 base, with 16 bases between the two germline ends. This CDR3 region has 15 residues. The DNA of the CDR3 is TGTGCCAGCTCTCGGCTAGCGTCTGGCACAGATACGCAGTATTTT. It yields the protein CASSRLASGTDTQYF.

The V and J genes are TRBV11-1 and TRBJ2-5; 11 bases line up with TRBD2. CDR3 length: 18 residues. Germline V gene sequence: CDR1 SGHAT, CDR2 FQDESV (reference sequence). With V trimmed by 5 bases and J by 1 base, 12 bases remained unmatched. In nucleotides, the CDR3 is TGTGCCAGCAGCCCCACGAGGCTAGCGGGAGGCCCCCAAGAGACCCAGTACTTC. Its protein is CASSPTRLAGGPQETQYF.

The chain recombines TRBV4-1 with TRBJ2-1; D tentatively fits TRBD1 or TRBD2 (5 bases each). V gave up 1 base and J gave up 11 bases, with 12 bases separating them. This CDR3 has 13 residues. Looked up from germline, CDR1 is MGHRA and CDR2 is YSYEKL. The CDR3 DNA reads as TGCGCCAGCAGCCAAGGGGTCTGGGGGAAGCAGTTCTTC. It is translated as CASSQGVWGKQFF.

This chain links TRBV4-2 with TRBJ2-3; possible D gene TRBD2, 5 bases. Trimming left V 5 bases short and J 8 bases short, with 23 bases between. The germline CDR1 and CDR2 sequences are LGHNA and YNFKEQ. The CDR3 consists of 16 residues. DNA of the CDR3: TGTGCCAGCAGCTCCATGGACTCGCGAAGTAGTGGTACGCAGTATTTT. Translation: CASSSMDSRSSGTQYF.

The chain couples TRBV5-5 to TRBJ1-1; no clear D. The CDR3 is 14 residues long. V was trimmed by 5 bases and J by 0 bases, leaving 11 bases between them. In germline, CDR1 is SGHKS, CDR2 YYEKEE (reference sequence). CDR3 amino acids: CASRWGEVNTEAFF. In nucleotides, the CDR3 is TGTGCCAGCAGGTGGGGTGAGGTGAACACTGAAGCTTTCTTT.

The chain carries TRBV6-1 and TRBJ1-6, with a weak D call TRBD1 (6 bases). CDR1 is MNHNS and CDR2 is SASEGT in the germline V gene. The V end lost 5 bases, the J end lost 7 bases, and 9 bases lay between the germline ends. The CDR3 sequence is 13 residues long. The CDR3 nucleotides are TGTGCCAGCAGTCGCGGACAGAATTCACCCCTCCACTTT. Its protein product is CASSRGQNSPLHF.

The V and J genes are TRBV7-6 and TRBJ2-5; 7 nucleotides line up with TRBD1. The CDR3 covers 15 residues. The trim removed 5 bases at V and 5 bases at J, leaving 11 bases unmatched. CDR1 is SGHVS and CDR2 is FNYEAQ in the germline V gene. This CDR3 is CASSQTDRSRETQYF. Here the CDR3 DNA reads TGTGCCAGCAGCCAGACGGACAGGTCTAGGGAGACCCAGTACTTC.

The chain has TRBV25-1 and TRBJ2-3; 15 bases match TRBD2. V shed 4 bases and J 2 bases; nucleotides not matched to a gene: 7. CDR3 length equals 18 residues. The germline CDR1 and CDR2 sequences are MGHDK and SYGVNS. The CDR3 sequence: CASSASGTSGRTTDTQYF. DNA of the CDR3: TGTGCCAGCAGTGCGTCCGGGACTAGCGGGAGGACCACAGATACGCAGTATTTT.